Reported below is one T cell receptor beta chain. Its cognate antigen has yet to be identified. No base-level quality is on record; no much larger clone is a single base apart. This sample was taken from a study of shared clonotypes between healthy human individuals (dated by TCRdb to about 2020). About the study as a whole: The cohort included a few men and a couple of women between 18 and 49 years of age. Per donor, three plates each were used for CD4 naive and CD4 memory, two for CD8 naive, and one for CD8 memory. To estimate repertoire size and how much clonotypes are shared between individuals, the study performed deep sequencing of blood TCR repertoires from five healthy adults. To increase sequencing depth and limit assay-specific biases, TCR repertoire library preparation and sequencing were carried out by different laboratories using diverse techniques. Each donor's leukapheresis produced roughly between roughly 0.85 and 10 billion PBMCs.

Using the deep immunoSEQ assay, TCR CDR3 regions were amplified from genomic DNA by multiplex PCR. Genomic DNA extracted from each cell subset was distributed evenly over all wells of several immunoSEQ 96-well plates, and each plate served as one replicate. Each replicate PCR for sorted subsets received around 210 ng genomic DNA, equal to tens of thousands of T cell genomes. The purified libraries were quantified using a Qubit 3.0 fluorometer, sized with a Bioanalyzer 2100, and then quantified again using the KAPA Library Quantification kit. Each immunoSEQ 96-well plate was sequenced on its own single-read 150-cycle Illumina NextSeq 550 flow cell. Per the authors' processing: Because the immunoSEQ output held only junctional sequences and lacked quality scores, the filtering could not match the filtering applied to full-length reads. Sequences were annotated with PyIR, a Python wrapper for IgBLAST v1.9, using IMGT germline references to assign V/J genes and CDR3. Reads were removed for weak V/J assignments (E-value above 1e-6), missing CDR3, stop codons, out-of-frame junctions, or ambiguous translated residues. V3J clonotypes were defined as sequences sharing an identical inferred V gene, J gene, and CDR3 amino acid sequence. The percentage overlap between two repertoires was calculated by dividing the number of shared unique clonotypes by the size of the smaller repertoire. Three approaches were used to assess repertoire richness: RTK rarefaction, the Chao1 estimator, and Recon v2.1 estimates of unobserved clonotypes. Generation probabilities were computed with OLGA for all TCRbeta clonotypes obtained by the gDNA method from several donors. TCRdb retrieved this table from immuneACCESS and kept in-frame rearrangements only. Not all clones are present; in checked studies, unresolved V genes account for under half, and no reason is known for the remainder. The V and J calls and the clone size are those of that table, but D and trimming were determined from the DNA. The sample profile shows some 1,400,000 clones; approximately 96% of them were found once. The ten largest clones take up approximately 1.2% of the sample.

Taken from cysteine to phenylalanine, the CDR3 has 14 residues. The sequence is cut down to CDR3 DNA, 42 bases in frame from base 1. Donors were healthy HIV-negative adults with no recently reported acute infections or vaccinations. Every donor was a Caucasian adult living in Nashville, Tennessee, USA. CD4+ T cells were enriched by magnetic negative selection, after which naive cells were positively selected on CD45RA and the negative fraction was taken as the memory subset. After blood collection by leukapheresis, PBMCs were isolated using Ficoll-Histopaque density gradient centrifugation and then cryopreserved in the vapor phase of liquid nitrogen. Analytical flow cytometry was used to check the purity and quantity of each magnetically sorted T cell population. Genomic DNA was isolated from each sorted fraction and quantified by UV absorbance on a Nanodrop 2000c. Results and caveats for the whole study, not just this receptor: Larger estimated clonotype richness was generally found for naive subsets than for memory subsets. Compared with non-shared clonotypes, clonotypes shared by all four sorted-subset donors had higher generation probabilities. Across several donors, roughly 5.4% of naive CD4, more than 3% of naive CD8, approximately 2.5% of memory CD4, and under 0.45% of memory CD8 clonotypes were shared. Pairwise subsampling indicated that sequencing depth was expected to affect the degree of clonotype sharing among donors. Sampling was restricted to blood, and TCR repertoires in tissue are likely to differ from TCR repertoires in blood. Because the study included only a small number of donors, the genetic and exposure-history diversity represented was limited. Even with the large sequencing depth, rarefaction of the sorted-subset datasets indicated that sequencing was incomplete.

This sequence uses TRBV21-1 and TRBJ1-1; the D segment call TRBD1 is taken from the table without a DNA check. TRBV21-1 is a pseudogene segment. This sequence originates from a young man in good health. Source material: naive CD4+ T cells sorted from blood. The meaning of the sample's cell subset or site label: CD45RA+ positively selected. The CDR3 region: CASKRDRWNTEAFF. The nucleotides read TGTGCCAGCAAAAGGGACAGATGGAACACTGAAGCTTTCTTT.